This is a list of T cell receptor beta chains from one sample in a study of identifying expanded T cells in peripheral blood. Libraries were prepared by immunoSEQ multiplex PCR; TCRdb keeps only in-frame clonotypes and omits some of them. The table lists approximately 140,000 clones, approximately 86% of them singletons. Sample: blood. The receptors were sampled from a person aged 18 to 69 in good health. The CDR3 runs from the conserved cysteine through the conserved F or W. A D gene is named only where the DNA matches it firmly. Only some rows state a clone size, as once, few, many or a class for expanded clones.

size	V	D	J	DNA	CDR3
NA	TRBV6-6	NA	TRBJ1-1	TGTGCCAGCAGTTATAGGGATCCTGAAGCTTTCTTT	CASSYRDPEAFF
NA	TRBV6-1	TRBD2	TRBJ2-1	TGTGCCAGCAGTGAACCTAGCGGGAGTTATGAGCAGTTCTTC	CASSEPSGSYEQFF
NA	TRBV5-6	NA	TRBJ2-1	TGTGCCAGCAGGTACCTCGGAAGAGGTCGGGAGCAGTTCTTC	CASRYLGRGREQFF
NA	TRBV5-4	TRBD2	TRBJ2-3	TGTGCCAGCAGCAGGGGACTAGCGGGAGGGTTGGATACGCAGTATTTT	CASSRGLAGGLDTQYF
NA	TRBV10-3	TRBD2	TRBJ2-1	TGTGCCATCAGCCCCGGGGGGGCCTTAAAGAATGAGCAGTTCTTC	CAISPGGALKNEQFF
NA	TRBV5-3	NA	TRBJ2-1	TGTGCCAGAAGCTTGGTTGGGACTGGGGGGCACAATGAGCAGTTCTTC	CARSLVGTGGHNEQFF
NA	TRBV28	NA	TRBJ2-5	TGTGCCAGCAGCGTTACAGCCGCCGGAGAGACCCAGTACTTC	CASSVTAAGETQYF
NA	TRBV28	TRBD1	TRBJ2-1	TGTGCCAGCAGCCTAGAGGGACAGGGGGCGGTAGCTGAGCAGTTCTTC	CASSLEGQGAVAEQFF
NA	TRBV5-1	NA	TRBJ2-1	TGCGCCAGCAGCTTACAAGGTAACAATGAGCAGTTCTTC	CASSLQGNNEQFF
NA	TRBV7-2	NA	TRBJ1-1	TGTGCCAGCAGCCAGGTAAAGGGCGGTTCGCTCACTGAAGCTTTCTTT	CASSQVKGGSLTEAFF
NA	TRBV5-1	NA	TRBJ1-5	TGCGCCAGCAGCTTGGACAGTTATCAGCCCCAGCATTTT	CASSLDSYQPQHF
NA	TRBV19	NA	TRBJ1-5	TGTGCCAGTTCAGGGGACTGGAGGCCCCAGCATTTT	CASSGDWRPQHF
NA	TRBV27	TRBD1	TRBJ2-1	TGTGCCAGCAGTTTCAACCGGGACAGGGGGCGTGAGCAGTTCTTC	CASSFNRDRGREQFF
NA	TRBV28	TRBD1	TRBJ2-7	TGTGCCAGCTACCCCGGGACAGGACCAAACGAGCAGTACTTC	CASYPGTGPNEQYF
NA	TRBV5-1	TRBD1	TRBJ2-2	TGCGCCAGCAGCTTTGGACAGGGGGCCACCGGGGAGCTGTTTTTT	CASSFGQGATGELFF
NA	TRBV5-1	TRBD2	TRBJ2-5	TGCGCCAGCAGCCCTAGCTTGAAGGCGGGGGGAGAGACCCAGTACTTC	CASSPSLKAGGETQYF
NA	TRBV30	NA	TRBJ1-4	TGTGCCTGGAGTCAGACCGGGGAAAAACTGTTTTTT	CAWSQTGEKLFF
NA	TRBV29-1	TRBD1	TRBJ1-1	TGCTTCGGGACAGGGGGCGTCAACACTGAAGCTTTCTTT	CFGTGGVNTEAFF
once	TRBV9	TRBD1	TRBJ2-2	TGTGCCAGCAGCCTCCGGGACAGGGTTGGCGGGGAGCTGTTTTTT	CASSLRDRVGGELFF
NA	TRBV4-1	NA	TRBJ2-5	TGCGCCAGCAGCAAAGCGGGACACAAAGAGACCCAGTACTTC	CASSKAGHKETQYF
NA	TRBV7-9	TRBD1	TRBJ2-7	TGTGCCAGCAGCATCGGGGACAGTGGATACGAGCAGTACTTC	CASSIGDSGYEQYF
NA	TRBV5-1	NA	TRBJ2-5	TGCGCCAGCAGCTTTGGACCACAGCGTATAGAAGAGACCCAGTACTTC	CASSFGPQRIEETQYF